This T cell receptor beta chain emerged from a study of cytomegalovirus exposure and HLA in healthy donors. Study in general: The 100 million to 140 million unique TCR beta sequences, from about 190 million T cells, were found by an earlier analysis. An early release of data contained 70 million to 95 million unique TCRs, which came from HLA-typed donors.

Note on this clone: What it binds is unknown.

V was cut by 0 bases and J by 4 bases, with 9 bases left in between. Germline values: CDR1 LNHDA, CDR2 SQIVND (reference sequence). CDR3 length: 14 amino acids. The primer mix had 60 Vbeta and 13 Jbeta primers. Profiled with immunoSEQ multiplex PCR; TCRdb holds only in-frame clones, not every one. This sample has over 200,000 clones; 85% to 90% occur once, and the top ten carry 0.95% to 1.1%. Findings and limits, study-wide: Immune exposure was documented only through CMV serostatus. In an earlier analysis, about 87% or about 30%: the productive usage of most TCR beta V segments.

This TCR was sampled from a young woman in good health and CMV-seronegative. The genes are TRBV19 and TRBJ1-1; a possible D gene is TRBD1 (6 bases). Sequences were obtained from PBMCs. The CDR3 spells CASSIEGRGTEAFF. The CDR3 nucleotides read TGTGCCAGTAGTATAGAGGGCAGGGGCACTGAAGCTTTCTTT.